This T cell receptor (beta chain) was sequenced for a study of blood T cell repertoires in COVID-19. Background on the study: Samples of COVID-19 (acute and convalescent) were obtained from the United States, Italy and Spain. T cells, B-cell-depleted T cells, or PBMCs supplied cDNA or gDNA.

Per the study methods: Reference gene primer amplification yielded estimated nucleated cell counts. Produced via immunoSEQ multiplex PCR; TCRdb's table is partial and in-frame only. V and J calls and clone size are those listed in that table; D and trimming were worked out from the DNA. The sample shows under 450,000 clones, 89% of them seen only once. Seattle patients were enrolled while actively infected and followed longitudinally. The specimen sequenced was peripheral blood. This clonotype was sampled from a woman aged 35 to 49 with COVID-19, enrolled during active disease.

This CDR3 reads CASSLRGTTDTQYF. CDR3 nucleotide sequence: TGTGCCAGCAGCTTGCGGGGGACCACAGATACGCAGTATTTT. V gene TRBV7-2 combines with J gene TRBJ2-3; the match to TRBD2 covers 7 bases. With 3 bases clipped from V and 2 bases from J, the junction kept 2 bases outside the gene matches. Germline values: CDR1 SGHTA, CDR2 FQGNSA. The CDR3 is made up of 14 amino acids. The complete variable domain, with remaining parts taken from reference TRBV7-2 and TRBJ2-3, reads GAGVSQSPSNKVTEKGKDVELRCDPISGHTALYWYRQSLGQGLEFLIYFQGNSAPDKSGLPSDRFSAERTGGSVSTLTIQRTQQEDSAVYLCASSLRGTTDTQYFGPGTRLTVL.